This T cell receptor (beta chain) is from a study of PD-1 blockade in mismatch repair-deficient tumors. Turning to the study itself: Patients had fewer than 15 mismatch repair-deficient cancer types and were previously treated and progressing. The study's findings and limits: Tumor-resident clones, often absent from pretreatment blood, expanded after pembrolizumab and then contracted.

The CDR3 sequence is 16 residues long. J lost 5 bases, V lost 0 bases, and 5 bases had no gene match. The germline V gene encodes CDR1 SGHNT and CDR2 YYREEE (reference sequence). This clone was observed a few times. No antigen is known for it. TCRdb's table, derived via immunoSEQ multiplex PCR, lists solely in-frame clones and lacks some. This table holds roughly 79,000 clones, roughly 80% found once. PCR or immunohistochemistry showed mismatch repair deficiency in every enrolled patient. The TCR-sequenced patients were a few responders to pembrolizumab. Here the sequenced sample was peripheral blood, taken 44 weeks after starting pembrolizumab. This sequence was found in an adult with mismatch repair-deficient cancer. This chain links TRBV5-4 with TRBJ2-5; 12 bases align to TRBD2. Here the CDR3 reads CASSLGLAGVGETQYF. CDR3 DNA: TGTGCCAGCAGCTTGGGACTAGCGGGAGTTGGGGAGACCCAGTACTTC.